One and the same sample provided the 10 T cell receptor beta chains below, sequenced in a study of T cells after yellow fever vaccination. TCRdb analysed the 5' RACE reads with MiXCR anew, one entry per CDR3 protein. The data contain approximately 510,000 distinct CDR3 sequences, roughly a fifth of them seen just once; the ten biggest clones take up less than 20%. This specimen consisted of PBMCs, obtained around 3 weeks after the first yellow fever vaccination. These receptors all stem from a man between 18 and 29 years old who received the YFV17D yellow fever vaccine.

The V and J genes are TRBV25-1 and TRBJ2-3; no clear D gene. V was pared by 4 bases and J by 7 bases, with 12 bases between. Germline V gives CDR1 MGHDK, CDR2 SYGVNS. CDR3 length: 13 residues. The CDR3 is CASSGSLPYTQYF. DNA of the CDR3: TGTGCCAGCAGTGGGTCCCTCCCCTATACGCAGTATTTT.

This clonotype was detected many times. The CDR3, as DNA: TGTGCCAGCAGCATTACAATAAGTAACAATCAGCCCCAGCATTTT. It translates to CASSITISNNQPQHF. The rearrangement links TRBV6-1 to TRBJ1-5; unclear D gene. This CDR3 is 15 amino acids long. Trimming removed 6 bases from V and 3 bases from J, with 15 bases in between. Looked up from germline, CDR1 is MNHNS and CDR2 is SASEGT.

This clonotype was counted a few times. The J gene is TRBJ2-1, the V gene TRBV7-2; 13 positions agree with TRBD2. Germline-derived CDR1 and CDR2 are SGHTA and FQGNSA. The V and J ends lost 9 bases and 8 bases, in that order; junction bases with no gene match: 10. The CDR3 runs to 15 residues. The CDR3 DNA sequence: TGTGCCAGTCGCTTCACTAGCGGGGGGGCCCATGAGCAGTTCTTC. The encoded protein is CASRFTSGGAHEQFF.

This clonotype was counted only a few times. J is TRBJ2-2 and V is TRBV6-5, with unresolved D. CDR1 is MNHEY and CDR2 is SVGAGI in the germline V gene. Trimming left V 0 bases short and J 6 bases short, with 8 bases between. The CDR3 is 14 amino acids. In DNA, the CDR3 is TGTGCCAGCAGTTACTCGATCAAGCCCGGGGAGCTGTTTTTT. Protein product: CASSYSIKPGELFF.

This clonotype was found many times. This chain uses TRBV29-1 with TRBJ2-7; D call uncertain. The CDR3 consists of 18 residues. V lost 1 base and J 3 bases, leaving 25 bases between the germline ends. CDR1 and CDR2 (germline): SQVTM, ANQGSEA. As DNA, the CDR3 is TGCAGCGTTGAAGTATCGAGCCTGAACCCTGGCATGGTCTACGAGCAGTACTTC. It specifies CSVEVSSLNPGMVYEQYF.

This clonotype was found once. CDR3: CASSPGQGFGTQYF. The CDR3 nucleotides read TGCGCCAGCAGCCCGGGACAGGGGTTCGGGACCCAGTACTTC. The genes are TRBV5-1 and TRBJ2-5, with 10 bases identical to TRBD1. Germline CDR1 SGHRS, CDR2 YFSETQ. This CDR3 has 14 amino acids. V lost 4 bases and J lost 7; bases outside the gene matches: 7.

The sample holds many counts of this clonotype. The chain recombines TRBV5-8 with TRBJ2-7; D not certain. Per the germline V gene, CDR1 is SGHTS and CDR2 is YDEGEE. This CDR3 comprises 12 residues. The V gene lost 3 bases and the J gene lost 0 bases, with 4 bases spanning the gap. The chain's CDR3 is CASSSSSYEQYV. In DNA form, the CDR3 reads TGTGCCAGCAGCTCGAGCTCCTACGAGCAGTACGTC.

CDR3 sequence reads: CASGLKFWSDTQYF. The CDR3 region has the DNA TGTGCCAGCGGTTTGAAGTTTTGGTCAGATACGCAGTATTTT. V and J are TRBV6-2 or TRBV6-3 and TRBJ2-3; the D is unclear. Per the germline V gene, CDR1 is MNHEY and CDR2 is SVGEGT. The CDR3 is 14 amino acids. V lost 8 bases and J 4 bases, leaving 16 bases between the germline ends.

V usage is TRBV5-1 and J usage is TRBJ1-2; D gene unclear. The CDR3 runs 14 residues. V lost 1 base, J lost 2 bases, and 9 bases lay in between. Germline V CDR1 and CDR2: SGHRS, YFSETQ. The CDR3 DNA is TGCGCCAGCAGCTTGAGGGAAAGAAACTATGGCTACACCTTC. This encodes CASSLRERNYGYTF.

CDR3: CASSESQGEYF. The CDR3, as DNA: TGTGCCAGCAGTGAATCGCAGGGAGAGTACTTC. The chain has TRBV2 and TRBJ2-7; tentatively, D is TRBD1 or TRBD2 (5 bases each). V dropped 2 bases and J dropped 11 bases, with 10 bases sitting between them. The CDR3 loop spans 11 amino acids. CDR1 is SNHLY and CDR2 is FYNNEI in the germline V gene.